A selection of T cell receptor beta chains follows, all from one sample in a study of blood T cell repertoires in COVID-19. Using immunoSEQ multiplex PCR, the repertoire was profiled, and TCRdb retains in-frame clones only, with some absent. This table holds about 300,000 clones, about 91% found once. Material: peripheral blood. Receptors originate from a woman under 40 who had recovered from COVID-19. The CDR3 runs from the conserved cysteine through the conserved F or W. The order of the fields is J gene, V gene, CDR3 length, CDR3 protein.

TRBJ2-3,TRBV27,14,CASSLLDSRDTQYF
TRBJ2-3,TRBV15,16,CATSRAASGGADTQYF
TRBJ1-1,TRBV7-3,13,CASSFRQGAEAFF
TRBJ1-5,TRBV6-2/TRBV6-3,14,CASSLGQGYQPQHF
TRBJ2-5,TRBV18,15,CASSERQGNRETQYF
TRBJ2-1,TRBV4-3,15,CASSPRGLDMNEQFF
TRBJ2-5,TRBV28,14,CASSPARLRETQYF
TRBJ1-1,TRBV18,15,CASSPIGQGGTEAFF
TRBJ2-7,TRBV6-2/TRBV6-3,14,CASSRSGGVDEQYF
TRBJ1-1,TRBV28,12,CASSINRVDAFF
TRBJ2-5,TRBV5-1,14,CASSLGQGGETQYF
TRBJ1-1,TRBV3-1/TRBV3-2,12,CASSHGRGEAFF
TRBJ2-1,TRBV7-7,16,CASSLAFGTGVNEQFF
TRBJ2-1,TRBV19,14,CASSIRGSVNEQFF
TRBJ2-4,TRBV18,13,CASSRNSKNIQYF
TRBJ2-1,TRBV5-1,13,CASAPGAYNEQFF
TRBJ1-5,TRBV5-1,15,CASNRGTGRNQPQHF
TRBJ2-3,TRBV6-1,15,CASSEVVSPTDTQYF
TRBJ1-3,TRBV28,15,CASSSAGTLGNTIYF
TRBJ2-1,TRBV7-8,16,CASSSIGTPSYNEQFF
TRBJ2-2,TRBV19,15,CASRVQTTNTGELFF
TRBJ2-1,TRBV20-1,15,CSASLSAGVDDEQFF
TRBJ2-4,TRBV5-8,16,CASSPIKDTSKNIQYF
TRBJ2-7,TRBV6-5,16,CASSSLLAGGAYEQYF
TRBJ2-7,TRBV7-2,14,CASSLGQGWDEQYF
TRBJ2-7,TRBV28,13,CASRSQGSYEQYF
TRBJ2-5,TRBV12-3/TRBV12-4,13,CASSLSGEETQYF
TRBJ2-2,TRBV15,13,CATSRVGAGELFF
TRBJ1-5,TRBV20-1,18,CSASDLRSLKNSNQPQHF
TRBJ2-7,TRBV13,15,CASSSPGQGHYEQYF
TRBJ2-3,TRBV2,15,CASSASTGTSDTQYF